This TCR beta chain was recorded in a study of T cell responses to AZD1222 COVID-19 vaccine. Of note for this clone: Its specificity is not known.

V lost 10 bases, J lost 5 bases, and 6 bases stayed unmatched. The CDR3 runs 14 residues. Germline CDR1 reads WNHNN; CDR2 reads SYGVQD (reference sequence). Broader study findings: The study found vaccine-associated CD4 TCRs spanning spike, dominant at 160-218 and 743-854. Two doses of AZD1222 preceded a rise in Spike-specific TCR breadth and depth. Variant regions that are unmutated are reportedly the target of nearly half of spike-specific TCRs.

Assay: immunoSEQ multiplex PCR; the TCRdb copy retains only in-frame clones and omits some. The repertoire holds roughly 28,000 clones, over 90% seen once, with roughly 7.3% in the top ten. The genes are TRBV10-1 and TRBJ2-1; TRBD2 matches 12 bases. Specimen: peripheral blood, collected on day 0 of AZD1222 vaccination. The clonotype originates from an adult in good health. The CDR3 nucleotides are TGCGCCACCACCAGACTAGCGGGAGACAATGAGCAGTTCTTC. Translating it yields CATTRLAGDNEQFF.